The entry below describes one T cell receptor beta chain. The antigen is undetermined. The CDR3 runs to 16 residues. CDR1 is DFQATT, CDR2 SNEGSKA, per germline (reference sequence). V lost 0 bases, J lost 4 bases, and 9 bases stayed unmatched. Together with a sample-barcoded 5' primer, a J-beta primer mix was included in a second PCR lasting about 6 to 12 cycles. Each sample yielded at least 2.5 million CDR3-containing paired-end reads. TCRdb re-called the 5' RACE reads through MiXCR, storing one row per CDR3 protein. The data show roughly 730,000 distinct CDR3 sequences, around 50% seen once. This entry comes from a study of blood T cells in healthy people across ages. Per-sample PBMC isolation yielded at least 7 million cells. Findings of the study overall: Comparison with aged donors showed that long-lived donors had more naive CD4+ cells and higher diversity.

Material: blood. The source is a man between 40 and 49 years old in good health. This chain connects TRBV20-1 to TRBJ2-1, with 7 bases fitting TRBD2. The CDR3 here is CSARDQFQRDYNEQFF. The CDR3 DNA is TGCAGTGCTAGAGATCAGTTCCAGCGGGATTACAATGAGCAGTTCTTC.